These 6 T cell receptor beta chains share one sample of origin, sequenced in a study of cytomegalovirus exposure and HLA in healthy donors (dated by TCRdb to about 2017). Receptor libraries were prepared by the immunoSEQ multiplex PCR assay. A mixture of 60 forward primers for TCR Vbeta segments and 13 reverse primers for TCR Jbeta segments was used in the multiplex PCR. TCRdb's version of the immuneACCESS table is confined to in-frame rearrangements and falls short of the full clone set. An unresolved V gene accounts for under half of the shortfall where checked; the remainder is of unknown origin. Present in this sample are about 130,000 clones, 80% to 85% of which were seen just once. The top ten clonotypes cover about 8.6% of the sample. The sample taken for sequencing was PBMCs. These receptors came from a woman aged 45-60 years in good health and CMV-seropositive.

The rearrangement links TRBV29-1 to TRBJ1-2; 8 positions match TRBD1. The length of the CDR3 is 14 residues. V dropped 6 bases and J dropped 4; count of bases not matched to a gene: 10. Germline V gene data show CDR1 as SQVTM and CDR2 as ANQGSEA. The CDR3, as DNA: TGCAGCGTCGCACAGGGGGGGATGCTCTATGGCTACACCTTC. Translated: CSVAQGGMLYGYTF.

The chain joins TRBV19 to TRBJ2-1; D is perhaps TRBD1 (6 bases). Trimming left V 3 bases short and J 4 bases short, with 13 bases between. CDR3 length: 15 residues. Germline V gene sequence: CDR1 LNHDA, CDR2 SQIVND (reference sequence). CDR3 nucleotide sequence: TGTGCCAGTAGTATCCCGACACAGGGTTACAATGAGCAGTTCTTC. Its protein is CASSIPTQGYNEQFF.

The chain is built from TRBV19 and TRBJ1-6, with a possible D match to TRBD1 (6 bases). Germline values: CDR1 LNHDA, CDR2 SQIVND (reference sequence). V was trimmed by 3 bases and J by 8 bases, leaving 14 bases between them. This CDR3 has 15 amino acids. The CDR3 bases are TGTGCCAGTAGTATTACAGGGTATGGGGATTCACCCCTCCACTTT. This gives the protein CASSITGYGDSPLHF.

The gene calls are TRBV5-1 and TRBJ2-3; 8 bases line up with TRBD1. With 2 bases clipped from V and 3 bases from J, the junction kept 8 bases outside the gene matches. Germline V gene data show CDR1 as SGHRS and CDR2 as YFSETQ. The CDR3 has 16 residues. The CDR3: CASSLLSQGVTDTQYF. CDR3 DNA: TGCGCCAGCAGCTTACTATCACAGGGGGTAACAGATACGCAGTATTTT.

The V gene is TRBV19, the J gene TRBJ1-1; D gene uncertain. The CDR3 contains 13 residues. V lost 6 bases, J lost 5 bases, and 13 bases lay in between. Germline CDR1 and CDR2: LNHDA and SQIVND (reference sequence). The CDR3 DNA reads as TGTGCCAGTAGGGTGTATGAACTAACTGAAGCTTTCTTT. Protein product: CASRVYELTEAFF.

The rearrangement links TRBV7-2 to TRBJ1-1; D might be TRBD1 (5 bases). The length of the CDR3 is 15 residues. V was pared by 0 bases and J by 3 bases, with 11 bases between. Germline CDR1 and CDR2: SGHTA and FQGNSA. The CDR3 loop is CASSLAPSGYTEAFF. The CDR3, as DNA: TGTGCCAGCAGCTTAGCGCCGTCAGGGTACACTGAAGCTTTCTTT.